This T cell receptor (beta chain) was profiled in a study of cytomegalovirus exposure and HLA in healthy donors. Study as a whole: In an earlier analysis, approximately 120 million unique TCR beta sequences were found from some 180 million T cells. Study-wide findings and caveats: Later analysis associated a missense DCLRE1C variant with TCR beta V- and J-gene trimming.

Use of 60 Vbeta and 13 Jbeta primers characterized the PCR. Here immunoSEQ multiplex PCR was the method, and the copy in TCRdb shows in-frame clones only, minus some. The table shows 150,000 to 200,000 clones, with 75% to 85% occurring only once. The trim removed 6 bases at V and 1 base at J, leaving 5 bases unmatched. The CDR3 runs 15 residues. Looked up from germline, CDR1 is MNHNY and CDR2 is SVGAGI (reference sequence). In the case of this clone: What it recognizes is unknown.

Sequencing was carried out using PBMCs. The chain couples TRBV6-6 to TRBJ1-5, with 8 nucleotides matching TRBD1. This sequence originates from a woman aged 18-35 years in good health and CMV-seronegative. DNA for the CDR3: TGTGCCAGCAGCCACGACAGGGGAAGCAATCAGCCCCAGCATTTT. As protein: CASSHDRGSNQPQHF.